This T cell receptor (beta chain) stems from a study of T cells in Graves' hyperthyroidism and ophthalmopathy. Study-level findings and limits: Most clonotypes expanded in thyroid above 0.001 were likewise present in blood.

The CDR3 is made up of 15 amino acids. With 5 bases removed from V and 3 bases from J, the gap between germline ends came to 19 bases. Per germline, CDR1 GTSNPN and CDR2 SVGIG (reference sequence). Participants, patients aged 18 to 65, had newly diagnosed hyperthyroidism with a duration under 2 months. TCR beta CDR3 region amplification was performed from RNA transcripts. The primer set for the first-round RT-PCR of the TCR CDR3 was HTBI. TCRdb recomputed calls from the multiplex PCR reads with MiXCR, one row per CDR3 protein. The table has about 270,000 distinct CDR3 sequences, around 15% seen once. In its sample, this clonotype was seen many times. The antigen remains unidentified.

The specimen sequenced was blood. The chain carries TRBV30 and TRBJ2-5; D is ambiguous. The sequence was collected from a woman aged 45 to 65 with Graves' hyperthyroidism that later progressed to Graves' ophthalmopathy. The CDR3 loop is CAWAPTRNPKETQYF. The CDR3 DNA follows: TGTGCCTGGGCCCCCACGAGGAACCCCAAAGAGACCCAGTACTTC. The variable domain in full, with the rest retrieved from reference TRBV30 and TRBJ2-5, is SQTIHQWPATLVQPVGSPLSLECTVEGTSNPNLYWYRQAAGRGLQLLFYSVGIGQISSEVPQNLSASRPQDRQFILSSKKLLLSDSGFYLCAWAPTRNPKETQYFGPGTRLLVL.